This T cell receptor beta chain was captured by sequencing in a study of T-cell memory formation after mild COVID-19. Findings of the study overall: Several responding clones turned up in pre-infection memory, indicating that cross-reactive memory may have taken part.

This clonotype was detected only a few times. Its specificity is not known. Germline assignment: CDR1 SGHRS and CDR2 YFSETQ. V shed 0 bases and J shed 7 bases, with 5 bases lying between them. This CDR3 comprises 13 residues. TCR alpha and TCR beta cDNA libraries carrying sample barcodes and UMIs were produced by 5'RACE using constant-segment primers. TCRdb used MiXCR to reprocess the 5' RACE reads, holding one entry per CDR3 protein. The sample records around 200,000 distinct CDR3 sequences, around 20% being singletons. The origin of this receptor is a young man who had mild COVID-19 (a few samples of this study predate the infection). Cell type and time point are not known. This chain joins TRBV5-1 and TRBJ1-6; D ambiguous. Material: PBMCs or a T cell subset sorted from them (not recorded which). The CDR3 loop reads CASSLEPNSPLHF. DNA of the CDR3: TGCGCCAGCAGCTTGGAACCCAATTCACCCCTCCACTTT.